One and the same sample provided the 11 T cell receptor beta chains below, sequenced in a study of blood T cell repertoires in COVID-19. Sequencing used immunoSEQ multiplex PCR; TCRdb keeps in-frame clones, though not all of them. In the table there are a few hundred thousand clones, approximately 87% of which are singletons. Specimen: peripheral blood. The receptor source for this set is a man between 60 and 70 years old who had recovered from COVID-19.

The J gene is TRBJ2-3, the V gene TRBV18; no reliable D call. This CDR3 spans 14 amino acids. Trimming left V 3 bases short and J 0 bases short, with 7 bases between. Germline assignment: CDR1 KGHSH and CDR2 LQKENI. The CDR3 protein is CASSPPVSTDTQYF. The CDR3 DNA reads TGTGCCAGCTCACCCCCAGTGAGCACAGATACGCAGTATTTT.

This clone appeared a few times. The chain has TRBV30 and TRBJ1-5; D may be TRBD1 (5 bases). Per the germline V gene, CDR1 is GTSNPN and CDR2 is SVGIG (reference sequence). The CDR3 has 13 residues. V was trimmed by 2 bases and J by 7 bases, leaving 12 bases between them. CDR3: CAWSFGGGQPQHF. Written as DNA, the CDR3 is TGTGCCTGGAGTTTTGGGGGGGGGCAGCCCCAGCATTTT.

This clone was counted once. The CDR3 here is CASQTGDDNTDTQYF. The CDR3 DNA reads as TGCGCCAGTCAAACGGGGGATGATAACACAGATACGCAGTATTTT. This chain connects TRBV5-1 to TRBJ2-3, with D perhaps TRBD2 (6 bases). CDR1 is SGHRS, CDR2 YFSETQ, per germline. CDR3 length: 15 residues. V lost 8 bases and J 2 bases, leaving 18 bases between the germline ends.

The chain uses TRBV2 and TRBJ2-3; perhaps TRBD1 as D (6 bases). The CDR3 consists of 17 residues. CDR1 is SNHLY and CDR2 is FYNNEI in the germline V gene. The V end was cut by 4 bases, the J end by 1 base, with 18 bases between. CDR3 in amino acids: CASSVVGSPGGTDTQYF. The CDR3 DNA follows: TGTGCCAGCAGTGTGGTGGGGTCGCCAGGGGGCACAGATACGCAGTATTTT.

The chain couples TRBV3-1 (or the pseudogene TRBV3-2) to TRBJ2-1, with 8 nucleotides matching TRBD2. The V and J ends lost 4 bases and 6 bases, in that order; junction bases with no gene match: 8. CDR1 LGHDT and CDR2 YNNKEL come from the germline V gene (reference sequence). This CDR3 comprises 15 residues. The CDR3 sequence: CASSLMGLGSNEQFF. CDR3 bases: TGTGCCAGCAGCCTCATGGGACTAGGGTCCAATGAGCAGTTCTTC.

This chain links TRBV10-1 with TRBJ2-2, with a weak D call TRBD2 (5 bases). This CDR3 is 16 amino acids long. The germline V gene has CDR1 WNHNN and CDR2 SYGVQD (reference sequence). Trimming pared 3 bases from V and 4 bases from J, leaving 15 bases between. CDR3 bases: TGCGCCAGCAGTGAATTCCGGGGAGTTGGCACCGGGGAGCTGTTTTTT. Translated, it gives CASSEFRGVGTGELFF.

This clone was seen once. The chain couples TRBV7-2 to TRBJ1-1; the D gene is possibly TRBD1 (5 bases). Trimming shortened V by 4 bases and J by 4 bases, and 16 bases separated the two germline ends. CDR3 length equals 15 residues. CDR1 is SGHTA and CDR2 is FQGNSA in the germline V gene. DNA for the CDR3: TGTGCCAGCAGCTCCCAGGGAGGGTGGGGCACTGAAGCTTTCTTT. This translates into CASSSQGGWGTEAFF. Filled out from reference TRBV7-2 and TRBJ1-1, the complete variable domain reads GAGVSQSPSNKVTEKGKDVELRCDPISGHTALYWYRQSLGQGLEFLIYFQGNSAPDKSGLPSDRFSAERTGGSVSTLTIQRTQQEDSAVYLCASSSQGGWGTEAFFGQGTRLTVV.

This chain uses TRBV7-3 with TRBJ1-1; D gene unclear. Germline lookup yields CDR1 SGHTA and CDR2 FQGTGA. CDR3 size: 12 residues. V shed 5 bases and J shed 5 bases, with 9 bases lying between them. Here the CDR3 DNA reads TGTGCCAGCAGCCCTCGAGGAACTGAAGCTTTCTTT. It specifies CASSPRGTEAFF.

The J gene is TRBJ2-2, the V gene TRBV18, with 9 bases matching TRBD2. Trimming took 3 bases from V and 1 from J; bases not matched to a gene: 3. This CDR3 has 16 amino acids. Germline V gives CDR1 KGHSH, CDR2 LQKENI. In DNA, the CDR3 is TGTGCCAGCTCACCCATGACTAGCGGGAACACCGGGGAGCTGTTTTTT. As protein: CASSPMTSGNTGELFF.

The chain joins TRBV9 to TRBJ2-1; 12 nucleotides agree with TRBD2. Germline CDR1 and CDR2: SGDLS and YYNGEE. After removal of 3 bases from V and 8 bases from J, the junction contained 9 bases not matched to a gene. This CDR3 region has 16 residues. The CDR3 DNA follows: TGTGCCAGCAGCGGCACGACTAGCGGGAGAGGAGATGAGCAGTTCTTC. It codes for CASSGTTSGRGDEQFF.

This chain links TRBV10-3 with TRBJ1-1, with a weak D call TRBD1 (6 bases). The germline V gene has CDR1 ENHRY and CDR2 SYGVKD. The germline V and J ends were trimmed by 0 bases and 2 bases, with 10 bases remaining between them. CDR3 length equals 15 residues. The CDR3 sequence: CAISESLGANTEAFF. The CDR3 nucleotides read TGTGCCATCAGTGAGTCGTTGGGGGCTAACACTGAAGCTTTCTTT.